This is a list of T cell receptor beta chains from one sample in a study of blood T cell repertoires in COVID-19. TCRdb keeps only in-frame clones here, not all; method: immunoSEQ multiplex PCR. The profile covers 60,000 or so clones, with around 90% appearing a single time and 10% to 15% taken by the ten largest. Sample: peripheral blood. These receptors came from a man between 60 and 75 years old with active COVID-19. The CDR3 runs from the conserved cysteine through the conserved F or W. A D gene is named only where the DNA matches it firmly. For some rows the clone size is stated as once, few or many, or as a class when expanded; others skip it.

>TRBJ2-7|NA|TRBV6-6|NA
TGTGCCAGCAGTTATAAGCCCAGGGGTACGCACTACGAGCAGTACTTC
CASSYKPRGTHYEQYF
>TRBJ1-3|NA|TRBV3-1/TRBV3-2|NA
TGTGCCAGCAGCCCCACAATCACTACCTCTGGAAACACCATATATTTT
CASSPTITTSGNTIYF
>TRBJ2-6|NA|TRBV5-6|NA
TGTGCCAGCAGCTCAAACAGGATTTCGGGCGGGGCCAACGTCCTGACTTTC
CASSSNRISGGANVLTF
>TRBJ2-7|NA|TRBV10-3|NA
TGTGCCATCATGGGGCCAGGCGAGATCAACGAGCAGTACTTC
CAIMGPGEINEQYF
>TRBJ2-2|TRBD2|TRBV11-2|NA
TGTGCCAGCAGATTCTTGCTGCGGGCTAGCGGGAACACCGGGGAGCTGTTTTTT
CASRFLLRASGNTGELFF
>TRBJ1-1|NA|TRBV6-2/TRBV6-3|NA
TGTGCCAGCAGTTATAGCGCTGAAGCTTTCTTT
CASSYSAEAFF
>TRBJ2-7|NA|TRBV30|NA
TGTGCCTGGAGTGTACTCAGAGGATACGAGCAGTACTTC
CAWSVLRGYEQYF
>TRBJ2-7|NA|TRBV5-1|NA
TGCGCCAGCAGCCTAAACCCCCCCTCAGGGGTCTCTACGGAGAAGCAGTACTTC
CASSLNPPSGVSTEKQYF
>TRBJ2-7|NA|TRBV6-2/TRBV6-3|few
TGTGCCAGCAGTTACGGACACGAGTACGAGCAGTACTTC
CASSYGHEYEQYF
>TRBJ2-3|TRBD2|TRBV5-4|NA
TGTGCCAGCAACCCGAGGAGACTAGCGGGAGGGCTAGATACGCAGTATTTT
CASNPRRLAGGLDTQYF
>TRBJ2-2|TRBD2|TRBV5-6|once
TGTGCCAGCAGCTTGGCCGCGGCTAGCGGGGGCCGGGAGCTGTTTTTT
CASSLAAASGGRELFF
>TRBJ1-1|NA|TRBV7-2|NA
TGTGCCAGCAGCTTAGTTACAGGGAGTACTGAAGCTTTCTTT
CASSLVTGSTEAFF
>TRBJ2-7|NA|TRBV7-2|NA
TGTGCCAGCAGCTTAGCCTTGCGGGGAGGGGGCGAGCAGTACTTC
CASSLALRGGGEQYF
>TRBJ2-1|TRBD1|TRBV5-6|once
TGTGCCAGCAGCCGGGACAGCTACAATGAGCAGTTCTTC
CASSRDSYNEQFF
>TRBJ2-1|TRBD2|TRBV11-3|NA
TGTGCCAGCAGCTTAGAAGGCGGGAGGGCCGGATCCTACAATGAGCAGTTCTTC
CASSLEGGRAGSYNEQFF
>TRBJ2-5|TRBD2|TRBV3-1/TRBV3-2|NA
TGTGCCAGCAGTCTCAATGGACTAGTCGGAGAGACCCAGTACTTC
CASSLNGLVGETQYF
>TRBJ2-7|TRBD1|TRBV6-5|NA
TGTGCCAGCATAATTAAACAGGGGGCCTACGAGCAGTACTTC
CASIIKQGAYEQYF
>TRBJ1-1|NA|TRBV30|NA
TGTGCCTGGACCACCGGGGGGTTTGAAGCTTTCTTT
CAWTTGGFEAFF
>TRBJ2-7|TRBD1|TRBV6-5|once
TGTGCCAGCAGGACAGGGAGCGAGCAGTACTTC
CASRTGSEQYF
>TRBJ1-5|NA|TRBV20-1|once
TGCAGTGTGGGAGGGGCGAAGCCCCAGCATTTT
CSVGGAKPQHF
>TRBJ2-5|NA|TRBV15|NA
TGTGCCACCAGCAGAGCTGCAGGACAAGAGACCCAGTACTTC
CATSRAAGQETQYF
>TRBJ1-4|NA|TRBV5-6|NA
TGTGCCAGCAGCCTTGCCGGGGTCGGGGAAAAACTGTTTTTT
CASSLAGVGEKLFF
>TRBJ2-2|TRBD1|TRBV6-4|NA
TGTGCCAGCAGTGCGGACAGGGCGACCACCGGGGAGCTGTTTTTT
CASSADRATTGELFF
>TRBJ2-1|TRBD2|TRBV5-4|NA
TGTGCCAGCAGCCCTATCCCGGGGACTAGCTCCTACAATGAGCAGTTCTTC
CASSPIPGTSSYNEQFF
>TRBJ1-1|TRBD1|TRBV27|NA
TGTGCCAGCAGTTCCGGGACAGGGTTCTTGAACACTGAAGCTTTCTTT
CASSSGTGFLNTEAFF
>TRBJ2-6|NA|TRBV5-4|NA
TGTGCCAGCAGCTCCCCTAACTCTGGGGCCAACGTCCTGACTTTC
CASSSPNSGANVLTF
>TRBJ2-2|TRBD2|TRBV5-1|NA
TGCGCCAGCAGCCGCGGACTAGCGGGGGGCCCCACGGGGGAGCTGTTTTTT
CASSRGLAGGPTGELFF
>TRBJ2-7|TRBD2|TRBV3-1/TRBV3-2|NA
TGTGCCAGCAGTTCCGGGGAGGGGAGCTACGAGCAGTACTTC
CASSSGEGSYEQYF
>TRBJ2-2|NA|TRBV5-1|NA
TGCGCCAGCAGCCCCCTCGGGAGACCCTTCGCCGGGGAGCTGTTTTTT
CASSPLGRPFAGELFF
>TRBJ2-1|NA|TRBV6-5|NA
TGTGCCAGCAGTTACAGGGGCGACTCCTACAATGAGCAGTTCTTC
CASSYRGDSYNEQFF
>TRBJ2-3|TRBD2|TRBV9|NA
TGTGCCAGCAGCGCAGGACTAGACACAGATACGCAGTATTTT
CASSAGLDTDTQYF
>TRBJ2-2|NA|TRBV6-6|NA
TGTGCCAGCGGTTTCCACAGGGCGGGCACCGGGGAGCTGTTTTTT
CASGFHRAGTGELFF
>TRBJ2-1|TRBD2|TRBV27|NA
TGTGCCAGCAGCACACAGCGGGGAGGGCTGTTCTTC
CASSTQRGGLFF
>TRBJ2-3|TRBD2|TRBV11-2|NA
TGTGCCAGCAGCCTGGATACTAGCGGGGGGCCAGATACGCAGTATTTT
CASSLDTSGGPDTQYF
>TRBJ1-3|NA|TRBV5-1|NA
TGCGCCAGCAAACGGGACACTTCTTCATCTGGAAACACCATATATTTT
CASKRDTSSSGNTIYF